This T cell receptor (beta chain) was found in a study of shared clonotypes between healthy human individuals. Background on the study: The study drew on a couple of women and a few men aged 18 to 49 as donors. Per donor, three plates held CD4 naive cells, three held CD4 memory, two held CD8 naive and one held CD8 memory.

HIV-negative, healthy adults without recent acute infections or vaccinations were the donors. Produced via immunoSEQ multiplex PCR; TCRdb's table is partial and in-frame only. The table includes about 680,000 clones, around four fifths detected once. V shed 5 bases and J shed 5 bases, with 12 bases lying between them. Germline CDR1 is SGHDN and CDR2 is FVKESK. This CDR3 is 13 amino acids long. The chain is built from TRBV14 and TRBJ2-5, with TRBD2 as a possible D gene (5 bases). The receptor was isolated from a woman in her 30s in good health. Sample: memory CD4+ T cells sorted from blood. The subset was: CD45RA-negative fraction. This CDR3 reads CASSEGPGETQYF. The CDR3 DNA is TGTGCCAGCAGCGAAGGTCCGGGGGAGACCCAGTACTTC. Full variable domain (rest looked up from reference TRBV14 and TRBJ2-5): EAGVTQFPSHSVIEKGQTVTLRCDPISGHDNLYWYRRVMGKEIKFLLHFVKESKQDESGMPNNRFLAERTGGTYSTLKVQPAELEDSGVYFCASSEGPGETQYFGPGTRLLVL.